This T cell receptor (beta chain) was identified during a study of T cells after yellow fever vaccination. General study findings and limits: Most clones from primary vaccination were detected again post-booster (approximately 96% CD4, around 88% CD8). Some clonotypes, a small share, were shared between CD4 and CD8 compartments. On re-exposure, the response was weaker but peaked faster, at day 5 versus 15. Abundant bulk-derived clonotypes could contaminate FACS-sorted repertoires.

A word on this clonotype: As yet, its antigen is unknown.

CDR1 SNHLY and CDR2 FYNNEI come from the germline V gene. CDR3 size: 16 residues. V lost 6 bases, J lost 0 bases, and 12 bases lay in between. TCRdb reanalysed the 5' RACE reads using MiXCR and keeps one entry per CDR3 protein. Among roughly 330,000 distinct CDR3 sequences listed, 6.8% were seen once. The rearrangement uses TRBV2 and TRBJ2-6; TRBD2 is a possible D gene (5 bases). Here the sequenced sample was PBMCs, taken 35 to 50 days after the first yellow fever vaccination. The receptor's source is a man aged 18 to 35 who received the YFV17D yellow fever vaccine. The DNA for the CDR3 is TGTGCCAGCAGGGAGGACTGGGCCTCTGGGGCCAACGTCCTGACTTTC. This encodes CASREDWASGANVLTF.